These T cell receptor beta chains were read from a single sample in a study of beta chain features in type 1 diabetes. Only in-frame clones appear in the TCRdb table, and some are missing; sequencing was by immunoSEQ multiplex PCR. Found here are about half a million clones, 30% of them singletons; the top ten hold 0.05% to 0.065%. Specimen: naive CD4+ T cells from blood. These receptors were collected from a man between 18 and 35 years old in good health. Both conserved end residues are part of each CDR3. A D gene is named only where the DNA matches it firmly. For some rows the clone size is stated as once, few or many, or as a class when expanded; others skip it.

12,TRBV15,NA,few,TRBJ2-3,TGTGCCACCAGCAGATTTTCAGATACGCAGTATTTT,CATSRFSDTQYF
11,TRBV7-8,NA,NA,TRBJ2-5,TGTGCCAGCAGCTTACAAAAGGACCAGTACTTC,CASSLQKDQYF
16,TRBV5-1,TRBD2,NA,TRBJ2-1,TGCGCCAGCAGCTTGGCTAGCGGGAGAGTTTTCAATGAGCAGTTCTTC,CASSLASGRVFNEQFF
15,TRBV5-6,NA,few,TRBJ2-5,TGTGCCAGCAGCTTGAGGGGTCTGGAGGGAGAGACCCAGTACTTC,CASSLRGLEGETQYF
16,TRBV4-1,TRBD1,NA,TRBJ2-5,TGCGCCAGCAGCCAAGGGGGCCTGACAGGGCAAGAGACCCAGTACTTC,CASSQGGLTGQETQYF
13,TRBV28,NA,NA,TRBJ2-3,TGTGCCAGCCGGGACACTGGCACAGATACGCAGTATTTT,CASRDTGTDTQYF
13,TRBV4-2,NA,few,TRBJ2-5,TGTGCCAGCAGCCAAGAAGGGGCCGAGACCCAGTACTTC,CASSQEGAETQYF
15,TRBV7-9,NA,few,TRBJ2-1,TGTGCCAGCAGCTTACAGCAGGGGCTTAACAATGAGCAGTTCTTC,CASSLQQGLNNEQFF
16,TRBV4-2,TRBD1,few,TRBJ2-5,TGTGCCAGCAGCCAAGTTGGGACAGGATACCAAGAGACCCAGTACTTC,CASSQVGTGYQETQYF
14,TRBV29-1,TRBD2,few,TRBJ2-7,TGCAGCGCCCTAGCGGGAGGACCCACCTACGAGCAGTACTTC,CSALAGGPTYEQYF
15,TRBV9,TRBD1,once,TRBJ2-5,TGTGCCAGCAGCGCACCGACAGGGGGCCAAGAGACCCAGTACTTC,CASSAPTGGQETQYF
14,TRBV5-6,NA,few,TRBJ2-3,TGTGCCAGCAGCTTGCAGCGGCCCGCAGATACGCAGTATTTT,CASSLQRPADTQYF
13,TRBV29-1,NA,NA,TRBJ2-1,TGCAGCGTTGTCGGGCAGGTCCACAATGAGCAGTTCTTC,CSVVGQVHNEQFF
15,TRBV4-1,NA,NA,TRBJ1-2,TGCGCCAGCAGCCCTCAGGGGAATGGGCTCTATGGCTACACCTTC,CASSPQGNGLYGYTF
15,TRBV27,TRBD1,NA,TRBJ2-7,TGTGCCAGCAGCTACGGGACAGTTACTACCTACGAGCAGTACTTC,CASSYGTVTTYEQYF
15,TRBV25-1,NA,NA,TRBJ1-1,TGTGCCAGCACCGACCCCACAGGCCTGAACACTGAAGCTTTCTTT,CASTDPTGLNTEAFF
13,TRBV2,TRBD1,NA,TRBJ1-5,TGTGCCAGCAGGAGGACAGGCACTCAGCCCCAGCATTTT,CASRRTGTQPQHF
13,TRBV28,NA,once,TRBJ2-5,TGTGCCAGCCGCCAAGGGGGGTTGGAGACCCAGTACTTC,CASRQGGLETQYF
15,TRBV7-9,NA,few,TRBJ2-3,TGTGCCAGCACCATCGGAACGGTGCTGGCGGATACGCAGTATTTT,CASTIGTVLADTQYF
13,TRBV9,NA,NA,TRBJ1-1,TGTGCCAGCAGCAGGGGGTCGAACACTGAAGCTTTCTTT,CASSRGSNTEAFF
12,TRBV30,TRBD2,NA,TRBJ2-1,TGTGCCTGGAGCACGGGAGGGATTGAGCAGTTCTTC,CAWSTGGIEQFF
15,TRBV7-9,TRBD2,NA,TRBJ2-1,TGTGCCAGCAGCTTAGGTCTAGCGGGATCCCGCGAGCAGTTCTTC,CASSLGLAGSREQFF